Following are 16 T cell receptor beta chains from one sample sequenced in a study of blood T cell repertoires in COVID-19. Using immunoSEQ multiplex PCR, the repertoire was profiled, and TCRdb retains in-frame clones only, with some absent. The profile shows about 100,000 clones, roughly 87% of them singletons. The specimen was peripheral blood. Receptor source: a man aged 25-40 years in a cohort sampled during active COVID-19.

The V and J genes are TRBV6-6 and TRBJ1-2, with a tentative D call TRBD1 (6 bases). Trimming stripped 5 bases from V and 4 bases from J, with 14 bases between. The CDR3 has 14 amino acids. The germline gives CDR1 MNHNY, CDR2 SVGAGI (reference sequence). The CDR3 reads CASSAERDTYGYTF. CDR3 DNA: TGTGCCAGCAGTGCGGAACGGGACACCTATGGCTACACCTTC.

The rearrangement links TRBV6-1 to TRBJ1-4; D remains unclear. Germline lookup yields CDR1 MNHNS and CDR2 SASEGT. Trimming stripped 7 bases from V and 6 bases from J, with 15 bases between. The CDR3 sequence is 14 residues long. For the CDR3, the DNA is TGTGCCAGCACCCGAGGGTTTCAGGATGAAAAACTGTTTTTT. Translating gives CASTRGFQDEKLFF.

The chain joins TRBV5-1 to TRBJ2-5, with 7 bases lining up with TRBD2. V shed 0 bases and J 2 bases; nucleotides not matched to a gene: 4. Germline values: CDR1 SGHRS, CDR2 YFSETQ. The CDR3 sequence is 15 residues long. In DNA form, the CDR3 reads TGCGCCAGCAGCTTGGCGCTCGGGGGGCAAGAGACCCAGTACTTC. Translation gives CASSLALGGQETQYF. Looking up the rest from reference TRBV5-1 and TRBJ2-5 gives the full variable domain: KAGVTQTPRYLIKTRGQQVTLSCSPISGHRSVSWYQQTPGQGLQFLFEYFSETQRNKGNFPGRFSGRQFSNSRSEMNVSTLELGDSALYLCASSLALGGQETQYFGPGTRLLVL.

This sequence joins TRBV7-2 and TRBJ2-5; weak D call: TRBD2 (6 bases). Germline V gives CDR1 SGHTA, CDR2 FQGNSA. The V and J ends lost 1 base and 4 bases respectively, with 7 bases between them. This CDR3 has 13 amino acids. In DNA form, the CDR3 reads TGTGCCAGCAGCTTAGTCGGGGGAGAGACCCAGTACTTC. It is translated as CASSLVGGETQYF.

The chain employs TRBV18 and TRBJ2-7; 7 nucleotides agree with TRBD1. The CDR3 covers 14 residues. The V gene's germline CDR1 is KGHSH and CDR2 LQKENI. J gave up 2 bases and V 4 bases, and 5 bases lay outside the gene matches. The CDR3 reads CASSLRDSTYEQYF. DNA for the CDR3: TGTGCCAGCTCACTCCGGGACAGTACCTACGAGCAGTACTTC.

The CDR3 region is CASSHGWGQGAGEQYF. The DNA of the CDR3 is TGTGCCAGCAGCCATGGTTGGGGACAGGGGGCGGGAGAGCAGTACTTC. This rearrangement joins TRBV3-1 (or the pseudogene TRBV3-2) to TRBJ2-7; 12 positions agree with TRBD1. Trimming took 3 bases from V and 7 from J; bases not matched to a gene: 10. The germline V gene has CDR1 LGHDT and CDR2 YNNKEL (reference sequence). This CDR3 has 16 amino acids.

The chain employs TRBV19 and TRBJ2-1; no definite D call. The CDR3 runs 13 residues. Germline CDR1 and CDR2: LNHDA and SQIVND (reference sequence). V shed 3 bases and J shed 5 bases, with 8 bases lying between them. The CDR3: CASSITRDNEQFF. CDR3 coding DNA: TGTGCCAGTAGTATTACACGGGACAATGAGCAGTTCTTC. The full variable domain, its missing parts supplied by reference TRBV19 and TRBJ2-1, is DGGITQSPKYLFRKEGQNVTLSCEQNLNHDAMYWYRQDPGQGLRLIYYSQIVNDFQKGDIAEGYSVSREKKESFPLTVTSAQKNPTAFYLCASSITRDNEQFFGPGTRLTVL.

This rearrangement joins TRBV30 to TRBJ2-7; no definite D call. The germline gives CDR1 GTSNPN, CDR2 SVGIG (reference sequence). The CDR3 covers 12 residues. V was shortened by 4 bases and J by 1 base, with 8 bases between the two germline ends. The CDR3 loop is CAWMSLSYEQYF. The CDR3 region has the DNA TGTGCCTGGATGAGCCTTTCCTACGAGCAGTACTTC.

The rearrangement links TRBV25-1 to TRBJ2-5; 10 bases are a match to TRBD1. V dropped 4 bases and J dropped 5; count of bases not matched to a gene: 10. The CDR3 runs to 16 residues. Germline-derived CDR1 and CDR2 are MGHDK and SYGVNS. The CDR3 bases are TGTGCCAGCAGTGCCTTACTGACAGGGGGCTCCGAGACCCAGTACTTC. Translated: CASSALLTGGSETQYF.

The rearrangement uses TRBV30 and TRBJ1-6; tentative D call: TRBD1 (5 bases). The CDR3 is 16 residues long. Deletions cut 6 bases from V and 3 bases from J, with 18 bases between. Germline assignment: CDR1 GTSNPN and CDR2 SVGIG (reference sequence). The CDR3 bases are TGTGCCTGTGATAAAAGGGGTGCCCTCTATAATTCACCCCTCCACTTT. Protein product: CACDKRGALYNSPLHF.

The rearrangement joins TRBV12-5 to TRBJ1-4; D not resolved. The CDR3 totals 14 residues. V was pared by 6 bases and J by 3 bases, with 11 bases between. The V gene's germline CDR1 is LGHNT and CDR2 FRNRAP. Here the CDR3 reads CASGEGSPNEKLFF. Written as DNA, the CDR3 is TGTGCTAGTGGGGAGGGCAGCCCTAATGAAAAACTGTTTTTT.

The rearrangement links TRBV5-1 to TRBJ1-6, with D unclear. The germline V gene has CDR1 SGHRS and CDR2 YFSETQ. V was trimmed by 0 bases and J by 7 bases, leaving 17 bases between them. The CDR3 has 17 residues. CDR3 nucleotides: TGCGCCAGCAGCTTGGATTTTCGGTCCCGCGGGAATTCACCCCTCCACTTT. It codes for CASSLDFRSRGNSPLHF.

The CDR3 spells CASSWGVTGGGTDTQYF. The CDR3 DNA sequence: TGTGCCAGCAGCTGGGGTGTTACAGGGGGCGGCACAGATACGCAGTATTTT. This rearrangement joins TRBV5-4 to TRBJ2-3; TRBD1 aligns across 9 bases. The germline V gene encodes CDR1 SGHNT and CDR2 YYREEE (reference sequence). The CDR3 extends over 17 amino acids. The V segment lost 3 bases and the J segment 1 base; nucleotides outside the gene matches: 9.

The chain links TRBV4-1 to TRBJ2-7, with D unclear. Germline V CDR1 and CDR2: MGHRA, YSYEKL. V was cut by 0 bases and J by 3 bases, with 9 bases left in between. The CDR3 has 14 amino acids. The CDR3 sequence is CASSQEYYLYEQYF. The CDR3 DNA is TGCGCCAGCAGCCAAGAATACTACCTCTACGAGCAGTACTTC.

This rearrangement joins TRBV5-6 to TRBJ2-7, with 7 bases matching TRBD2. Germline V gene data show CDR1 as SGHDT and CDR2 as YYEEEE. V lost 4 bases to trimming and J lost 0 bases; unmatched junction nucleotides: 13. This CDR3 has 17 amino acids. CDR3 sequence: CASSTPKSSGTSYEQYF. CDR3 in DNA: TGTGCCAGCAGCACCCCAAAATCTAGCGGAACCTCCTACGAGCAGTACTTC.

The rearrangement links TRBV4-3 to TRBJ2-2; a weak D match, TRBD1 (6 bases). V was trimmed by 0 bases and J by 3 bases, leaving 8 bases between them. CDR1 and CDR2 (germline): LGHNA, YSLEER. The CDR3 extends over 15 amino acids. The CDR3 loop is CASSQEGGYTGELFF. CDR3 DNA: TGCGCCAGCAGCCAAGAAGGGGGTTACACCGGGGAGCTGTTTTTT.